The 20 T cell receptor beta chains given below trace back to one sample, sequenced in a study of cytomegalovirus exposure and HLA in healthy donors. The PCR was carried out with 60 Vbeta primers and 13 Jbeta primers. The table came from immunoSEQ multiplex PCR; TCRdb's copy has only in-frame clones and leaves some out. The sample includes approximately 100,000 clones, approximately 72% of them seen just once. The sequenced sample consisted of PBMCs. Receptors were obtained from a man younger than 35 in good health and CMV-seropositive.

The chain has TRBV30 and TRBJ2-1, with TRBD2 identical over 10 bases. The junction had 6 bases not matched to a gene; V was cut back by 5 bases and J by 5 bases. The CDR3 runs 14 residues. CDR1 and CDR2 (germline): GTSNPN, SVGIG (reference sequence). Here the CDR3 DNA reads TGTGCCTGGTCACTAGCGGGGTCACACAATGAGCAGTTCTTC. Its protein product is CAWSLAGSHNEQFF. Full variable domain (remainder filled in from reference TRBV30 and TRBJ2-1): SQTIHQWPATLVQPVGSPLSLECTVEGTSNPNLYWYRQAAGRGLQLLFYSVGIGQISSEVPQNLSASRPQDRQFILSSKKLLLSDSGFYLCAWSLAGSHNEQFFGPGTRLTVL.

The chain uses TRBV6-1 and TRBJ1-1; D gene unclear. V was trimmed by 2 bases and J by 11 bases, leaving 12 bases between them. CDR1 MNHNS and CDR2 SASEGT come from the germline V gene. The CDR3 loop spans 12 amino acids. The CDR3 bases are TGTGCCAGCAGTGAAAGAAGTTTTGAGGCTTTCTTT. Its translation is CASSERSFEAFF.

This rearrangement joins TRBV5-1 to TRBJ2-1; 10 bases line up with TRBD2. The germline CDR1 and CDR2 sequences are SGHRS and YFSETQ. The CDR3 consists of 15 residues. V lost 4 bases and J lost 0; bases outside the gene matches: 1. Here the CDR3 reads CASSRTSGSYNEQFF. The CDR3 nucleotides are TGCGCCAGCAGCAGGACTAGCGGCTCCTACAATGAGCAGTTCTTC.

This rearrangement joins TRBV23-1 to TRBJ1-5, with D possibly being TRBD1 (5 bases). TRBV23-1 is an ORF, and what it does is uncertain. V lost 2 bases and J lost 0, with 11 bases in between. The CDR3 contains 16 residues. Written as DNA, the CDR3 is TGCGCCAGCAGTCAACCCGGACACGCTAGCAATCAGCCCCAGCATTTT. It encodes CASSQPGHASNQPQHF.

This chain uses TRBV28 with TRBJ1-1; D is unresolved. The length of the CDR3 is 14 residues. The germline V and J ends were trimmed by 2 bases and 0 bases, with 7 bases remaining between them. Per the germline V gene, CDR1 is MDHEN and CDR2 is SYDVKM. CDR3 loop: CASSLARMNTEAFF. The CDR3 DNA follows: TGTGCCAGCAGTTTAGCTAGGATGAACACTGAAGCTTTCTTT.

This clone has a single count. The chain has TRBV27 and TRBJ2-2; TRBD2 matches at 12 bases. Germline values: CDR1 MNHEY, CDR2 SMNVEV (reference sequence). J was trimmed by 7 bases and V by 5 bases; bases with no gene match: 8. There are 16 residues in the CDR3. This CDR3 reads CASSDLAGGRFGELFF. In DNA, the CDR3 is TGTGCCAGCAGTGATCTAGCGGGGGGGCGCTTCGGGGAGCTGTTTTTT.

The chain carries TRBV6-5 and TRBJ2-5, with TRBD1 as a possible D gene (6 bases). Germline V CDR1 and CDR2: MNHEY, SVGAGI. The CDR3 has 14 amino acids. The V end was cut by 6 bases, the J end by 4 bases, with 15 bases between. The CDR3 nucleotides are TGTGCCAGCAGGGGGACATACACAACAGAGACCCAGTACTTC. Translating gives CASRGTYTTETQYF.

This clone was counted between two and nine times. The chain is built from TRBV29-1 and TRBJ2-1, with 13 bases matching TRBD2. Trimming took 6 bases from V and 0 from J; bases not matched to a gene: 11. The CDR3 consists of 18 residues. The germline gives CDR1 SQVTM, CDR2 ANQGSEA. CDR3 amino acids: CSVHGLAGALSSYNEQFF. In DNA, the CDR3 is TGCAGCGTCCACGGACTAGCGGGAGCTTTAAGCTCCTACAATGAGCAGTTCTTC.

The chain carries TRBV7-6 and TRBJ2-1, with 9 bases identical to TRBD2. The CDR3 has 15 amino acids. With 2 bases clipped from V and 8 bases from J, the junction kept 7 bases outside the gene matches. From germline, CDR1 is SGHVS and CDR2 FNYEAQ. This chain's CDR3 is CASSLWVSGGDEQFF. Here the CDR3 DNA reads TGTGCCAGCAGCTTATGGGTTAGCGGGGGCGATGAGCAGTTCTTC. Complete variable domain (other parts from reference TRBV7-6 and TRBJ2-1): GAGVSQSPRYKVTKRGQDVALRCDPISGHVSLYWYRQALGQGPEFLTYFNYEAQQDKSGLPNDRFSAERPEGSISTLTIQRTEQRDSAMYRCASSLWVSGGDEQFFGPGTRLTVL.

CDR3 residues: CASSRSRLAAVGNTQYF. DNA of the CDR3: TGTGCCAGCAGCCGCTCTAGGCTAGCGGCGGTTGGGAATACGCAGTATTTT. This chain joins TRBV28 and TRBJ2-3; 7 nucleotides match TRBD2. Germline assignment: CDR1 MDHEN and CDR2 SYDVKM. The CDR3 contains 17 residues. With 6 bases clipped from V and 7 bases from J, the junction kept 19 bases outside the gene matches.

This clone appeared a single time. V is TRBV20-1 and J is TRBJ1-1, with D uncertain. CDR3 length: 10 amino acids. V was cut by 3 bases and J by 7 bases, with 6 bases left in between. The germline V gene has CDR1 DFQATT and CDR2 SNEGSKA (reference sequence). CDR3 nucleotides: TGCAGTGCTAGGCGACTTGAAGCTTTCTTT. Residues: CSARRLEAFF.

The chain uses TRBV11-2 and TRBJ2-3; D perhaps matches TRBD2 (5 bases). The CDR3 length is 18 residues. Between the trimmed V and J ends, which lost 4 bases and 0 bases, there was a span of 20 bases. Germline V CDR1 and CDR2: SGHAT, FQNNGV. The CDR3 sequence: CASSSSPFSRGSTDTQYF. In DNA, the CDR3 is TGTGCCAGCAGCTCGTCCCCCTTCTCACGGGGAAGCACAGATACGCAGTATTTT.

The rearrangement uses TRBV28 and TRBJ2-7, with D possibly being TRBD1 (6 bases). The CDR3 runs 13 residues. Germline loops: CDR1 MDHEN, CDR2 SYDVKM. Trimming took off 3 bases at V and 2 bases at J, with 8 bases between the two ends. The chain's CDR3 is CASSLSGAYEQYF. In DNA, the CDR3 is TGTGCCAGCAGTTTGTCAGGGGCCTACGAGCAGTACTTC.

Of note for this clone: The same CDR3 also results from other DNA sequences found in this sample. This chain connects TRBV4-2 to TRBJ2-2, with 7 bases lining up with TRBD2. In germline, CDR1 is LGHNA, CDR2 YNFKEQ. The junction had 6 bases not matched to a gene; V was cut back by 1 base and J by 4 bases. This CDR3 comprises 16 residues. In DNA, the CDR3 is TGTGCCAGCAGCCAAGGACTAGCTGGGAGCACCGGGGAGCTGTTTTTT. The encoded protein is CASSQGLAGSTGELFF.

The genes are TRBV5-1 and TRBJ2-1, with D maybe TRBD1 (6 bases). There are 16 residues in the CDR3. Per the germline V gene, CDR1 is SGHRS and CDR2 is YFSETQ. Between the trimmed V and J ends, which lost 0 bases and 3 bases, there was a span of 13 bases. CDR3 DNA: TGCGCCAGCAGCTTGGGGTCAGGGGCCAACTACAATGAGCAGTTCTTC. Encoded protein: CASSLGSGANYNEQFF.

The gene calls are TRBV4-2 and TRBJ2-7; 7 bases agree with TRBD2. The germline V gene encodes CDR1 LGHNA and CDR2 YNFKEQ. J was trimmed by 3 bases and V by 4 bases; bases with no gene match: 12. The CDR3 is 16 residues long. The CDR3 here is CASSPSRLAAFYEQYF. The CDR3 coding sequence is TGTGCCAGCAGCCCCTCTCGGCTAGCGGCCTTCTACGAGCAGTACTTC.

Note on this clone: The same CDR3 arises from other DNA sequences in this sample as well. As DNA, the CDR3 is TGTGCCAGCAGTTCTCAGACAGGGGGGACTGAAGCTTTCTTT. It is translated as CASSSQTGGTEAFF. The V call is TRBV6-5, the J call TRBJ1-1; 9 bases align to TRBD1. CDR1 is MNHEY and CDR2 is SVGAGI in the germline V gene. The CDR3 runs to 14 residues. Trimming at V came to 4 bases and at J to 5 bases, leaving 5 bases not matched to a gene.

CDR3 amino acids: CASSLQGGTDTQYF. CDR3 in DNA: TGTGCCAGCAGTTTACAGGGGGGCACAGATACGCAGTATTTT. The V call is TRBV28, the J call TRBJ2-3, with 7 bases fitting TRBD1. Germline CDR1 and CDR2: MDHEN and SYDVKM. The CDR3 is 14 residues long. After removal of 2 bases from V and 1 base from J, the junction contained 0 bases not matched to a gene.

This clone was recorded once. As DNA, the CDR3 is TGCGCCAGCAGCTTGGACAGGGCCCAAGTCTATGGCTACACCTTC. Protein: CASSLDRAQVYGYTF. This chain links TRBV5-1 with TRBJ1-2; tentatively, D is TRBD1 (6 bases). The CDR3 is made up of 15 amino acids. Germline V CDR1 and CDR2: SGHRS, YFSETQ. Trimming left V 0 bases short and J 4 bases short, with 13 bases between.

As to this clone: The sample has other DNA sequences that encode this CDR3 too. This chain connects TRBV6-1 to TRBJ2-3; possibly TRBD1 for D (6 bases). Trimming left V 4 bases short and J 2 bases short, with 10 bases between. This CDR3 contains 14 residues. Germline V lookup: CDR1 MNHNS, CDR2 SASEGT. As DNA, the CDR3 is TGTGCCAGCAGTGTTGGGGGCTACACAGATACGCAGTATTTT. Protein: CASSVGGYTDTQYF.